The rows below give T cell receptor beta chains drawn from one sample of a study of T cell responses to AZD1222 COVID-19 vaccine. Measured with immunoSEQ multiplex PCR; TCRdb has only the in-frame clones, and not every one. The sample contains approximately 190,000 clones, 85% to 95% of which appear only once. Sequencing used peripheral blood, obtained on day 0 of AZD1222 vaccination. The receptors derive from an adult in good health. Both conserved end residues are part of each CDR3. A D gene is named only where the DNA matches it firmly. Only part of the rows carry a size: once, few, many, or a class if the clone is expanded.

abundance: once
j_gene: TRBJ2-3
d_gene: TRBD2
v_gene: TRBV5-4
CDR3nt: TGTGCCAGCAGCGCCACTAGCGGGGGGAAGTTTAGCACAGATACGCAGTATTTT
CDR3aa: CASSATSGGKFSTDTQYF

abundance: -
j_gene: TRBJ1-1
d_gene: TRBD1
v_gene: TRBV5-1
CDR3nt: TGCGCCAGCAGCTTCCAGGGACAGACTGAAGCTTTCTTT
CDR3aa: CASSFQGQTEAFF

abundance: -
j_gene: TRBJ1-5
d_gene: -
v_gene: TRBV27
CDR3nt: TGTGCCAGCCGACGGGCCGATCAGCCCCAGCATTTT
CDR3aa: CASRRADQPQHF

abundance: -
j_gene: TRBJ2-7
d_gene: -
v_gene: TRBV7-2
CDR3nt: TGTGCCAGCAGCTTAGGCGGACGGTACTACGAGCAGTACTTC
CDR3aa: CASSLGGRYYEQYF

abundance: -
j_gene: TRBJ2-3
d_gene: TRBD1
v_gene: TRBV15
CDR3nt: TGTGCCACCAGCAGAGGCCCCTTCTCTGACAGGGGTAGGGATACGCAGTATTTT
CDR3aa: CATSRGPFSDRGRDTQYF

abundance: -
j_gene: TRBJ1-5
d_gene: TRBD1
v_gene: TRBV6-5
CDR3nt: TGTGCCAGCAGAGACAGGGGAAACCAGCCCCAGCATTTT
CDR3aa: CASRDRGNQPQHF

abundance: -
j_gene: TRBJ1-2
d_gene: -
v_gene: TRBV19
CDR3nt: TGTGCCAGTAGTATCGTGCAGGGCGGGGGCTACACCTTC
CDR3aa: CASSIVQGGGYTF

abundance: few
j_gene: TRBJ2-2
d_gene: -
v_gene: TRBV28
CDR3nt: TGTGCCAGCACCCTCGACACCGGGGAGCTGTTTTTT
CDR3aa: CASTLDTGELFF

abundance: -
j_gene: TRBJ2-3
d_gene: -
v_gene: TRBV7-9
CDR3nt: TGCGCCAGCAGCTTAGAAGGGGGGGGCGCAGATACGCAGTATTTT
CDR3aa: CASSLEGGGADTQYF

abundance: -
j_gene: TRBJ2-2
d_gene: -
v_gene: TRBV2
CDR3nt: TGTGCCAGCAGTGAAGCGCTTGAGAGCGGGGAGCTGTTTTTT
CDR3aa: CASSEALESGELFF

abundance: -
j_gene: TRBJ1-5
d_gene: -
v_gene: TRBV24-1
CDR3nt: TGTGCCACCAGTGATTTTGGTCAGCCCCAGCATTTT
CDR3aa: CATSDFGQPQHF

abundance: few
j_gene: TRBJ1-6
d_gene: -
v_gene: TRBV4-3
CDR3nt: TGCGCCAGCAGCCAAGATGGGAGGTCACCCCTCCACTTT
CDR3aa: CASSQDGRSPLHF

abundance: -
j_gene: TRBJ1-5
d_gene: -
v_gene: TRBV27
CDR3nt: TGTGCCAGCAGTGGTTCTCGCGGCAGGGGCAATCAGCCCCAGCATTTT
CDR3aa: CASSGSRGRGNQPQHF

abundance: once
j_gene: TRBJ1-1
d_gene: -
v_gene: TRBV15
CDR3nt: TGTGCCACCAGCAGAGCGGGGTCTAGGAGGGCTGAAGCTTTCTTT
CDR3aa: CATSRAGSRRAEAFF

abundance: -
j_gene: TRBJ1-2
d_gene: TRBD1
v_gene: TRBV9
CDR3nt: TGTGCCAGCAGCGTAGGATCCGGGACAGGGGGCCCGACCTATGGCTACACCTTC
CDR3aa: CASSVGSGTGGPTYGYTF

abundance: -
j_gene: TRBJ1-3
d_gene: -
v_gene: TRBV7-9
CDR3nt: TGTGCCAGCAGCTTAGAAGGGTGGTTAACTGGAAACACCATATATTTT
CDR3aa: CASSLEGWLTGNTIYF

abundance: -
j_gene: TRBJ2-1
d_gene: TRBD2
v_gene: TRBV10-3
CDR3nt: TGTGCCACCCGGCCCGGGAGGACGCTTCGAGAGGATGAGCAGTTCTTC
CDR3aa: CATRPGRTLREDEQFF

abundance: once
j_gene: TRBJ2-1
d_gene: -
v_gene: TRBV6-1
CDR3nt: TGTGCCAGCAGTGAGACCCCGGAGAGGTGGGATGAGCAGTTCTTC
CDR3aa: CASSETPERWDEQFF

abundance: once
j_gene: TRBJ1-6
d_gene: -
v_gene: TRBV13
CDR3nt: TGTGCCAGCAGCTTCCGTTGGCGGGGCGATTCACCCCTCCACTTT
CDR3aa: CASSFRWRGDSPLHF

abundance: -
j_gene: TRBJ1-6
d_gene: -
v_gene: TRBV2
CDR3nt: TGTGCCAGCAGTGACCCGAATAGGGCCCTCCACTTT
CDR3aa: CASSDPNRALHF

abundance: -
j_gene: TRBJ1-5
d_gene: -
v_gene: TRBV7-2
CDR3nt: TGTGCCAGCAGCTTAGCTTCTGCCGGGGTTCGGCAGCCCCAGCATTTT
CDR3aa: CASSLASAGVRQPQHF

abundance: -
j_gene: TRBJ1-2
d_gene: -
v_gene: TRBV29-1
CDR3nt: TGCAGCGCCCGGGGGGGGGATGGCTACACCTTC
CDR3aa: CSARGGDGYTF

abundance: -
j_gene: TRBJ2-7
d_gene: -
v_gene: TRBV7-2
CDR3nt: TGTGCCAGCAGCTTTAAACCGACATACGAGCAGTACTTC
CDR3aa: CASSFKPTYEQYF

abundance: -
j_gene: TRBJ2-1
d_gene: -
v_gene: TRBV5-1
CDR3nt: TGCGCCAGCAGCTTTAGGGGGGTAAGGAATGAGCAGTTCTTC
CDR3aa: CASSFRGVRNEQFF

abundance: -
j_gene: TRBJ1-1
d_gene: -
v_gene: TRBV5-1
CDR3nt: TGCGCCAGCAGCTTGGAAAAGGGTCGGGTCCTCCCTGAAGCTTTCTTT
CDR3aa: CASSLEKGRVLPEAFF

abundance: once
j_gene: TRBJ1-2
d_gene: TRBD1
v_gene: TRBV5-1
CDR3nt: TGCGCCAGCAGCTTGTTCGGGACAGGGGGTGGAGGCTACACCTTC
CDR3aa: CASSLFGTGGGGYTF

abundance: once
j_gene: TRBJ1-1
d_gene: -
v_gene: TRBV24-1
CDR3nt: TGTGCCACGAGTGGCGATAAAGGCCCACCTCGGAACACTGAAGCTTTCTTT
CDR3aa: CATSGDKGPPRNTEAFF

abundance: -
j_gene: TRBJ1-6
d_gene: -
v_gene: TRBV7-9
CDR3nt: TGTGCCAGCAGCTTAGAAGATCTCTCCGGGGGTTCACCCCTCCACTTT
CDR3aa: CASSLEDLSGGSPLHF

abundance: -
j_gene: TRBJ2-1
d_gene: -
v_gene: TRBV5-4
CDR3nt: TGTGCCAGCAGCTTTCCTCGCGGAGATTACAATGAGCAGTTCTTC
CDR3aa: CASSFPRGDYNEQFF

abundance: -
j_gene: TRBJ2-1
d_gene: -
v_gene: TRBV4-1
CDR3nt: TGCGCCAGCAGCCATTTAGACATGGGATTCGCCTACAATGAGCAGTTCTTC
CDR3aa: CASSHLDMGFAYNEQFF

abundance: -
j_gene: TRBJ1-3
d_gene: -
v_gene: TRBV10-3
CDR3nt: TGTGCCATCACCGGGGGCGTATCTGGAAACACCATATATTTT
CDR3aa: CAITGGVSGNTIYF

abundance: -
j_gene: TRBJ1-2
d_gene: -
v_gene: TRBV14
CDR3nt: TGTGCCAGCAGCCAATACTCAGGGCCTAACTATGGCTACACCTTC
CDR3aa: CASSQYSGPNYGYTF

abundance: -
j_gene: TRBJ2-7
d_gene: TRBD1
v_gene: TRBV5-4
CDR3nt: TGTGCCAGCAGCTTCGCGGGACAGGGCCTTTCCTACGAGCAGTACTTC
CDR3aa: CASSFAGQGLSYEQYF

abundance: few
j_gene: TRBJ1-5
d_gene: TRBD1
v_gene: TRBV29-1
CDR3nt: TGCAGCGTATCCGGGACAGTCAATCAGCCCCAGCATTTT
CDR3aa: CSVSGTVNQPQHF

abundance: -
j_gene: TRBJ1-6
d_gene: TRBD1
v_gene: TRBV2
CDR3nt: TGTGCCAGCAGGGGGGACAGCTATAATTCACCCCTCCACTTT
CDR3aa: CASRGDSYNSPLHF

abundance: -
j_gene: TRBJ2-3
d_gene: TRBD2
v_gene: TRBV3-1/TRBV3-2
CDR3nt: TGTGCCAGCAGCCTTCCGGCGACTAGCGGGGGAAGCACAGATACGCAGTATTTT
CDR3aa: CASSLPATSGGSTDTQYF

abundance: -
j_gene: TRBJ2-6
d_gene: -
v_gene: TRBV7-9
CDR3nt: TGTGCCAGCACTGACTCTGGGGCCAACGTCCTGACTTTC
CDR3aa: CASTDSGANVLTF

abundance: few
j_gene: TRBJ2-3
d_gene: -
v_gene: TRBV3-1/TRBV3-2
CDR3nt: TGTGCCAGCAGCGGCGGGGGCACAGATACGCAGTATTTT
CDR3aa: CASSGGGTDTQYF

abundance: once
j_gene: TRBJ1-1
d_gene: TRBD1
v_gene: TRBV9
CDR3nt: TGTGCCAGCAGCGTGCACAGGGGATCTGACACTGAAGCTTTCTTT
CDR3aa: CASSVHRGSDTEAFF

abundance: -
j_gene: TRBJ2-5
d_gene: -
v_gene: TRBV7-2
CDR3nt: TGTGCCAGCAGCGGGTGGGGGGAGACCCAGTACTTC
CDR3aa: CASSGWGETQYF

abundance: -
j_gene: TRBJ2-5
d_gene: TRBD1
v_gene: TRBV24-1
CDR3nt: TGTGCCACCAGTGTGGGCACAGGGGTGGAACGCCAAGAGACCCAGTACTTC
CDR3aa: CATSVGTGVERQETQYF

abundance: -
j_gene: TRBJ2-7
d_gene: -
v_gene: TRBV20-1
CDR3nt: TGCAGTGCCACAGTCACCTACGAGCAGTACTTC
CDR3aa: CSATVTYEQYF

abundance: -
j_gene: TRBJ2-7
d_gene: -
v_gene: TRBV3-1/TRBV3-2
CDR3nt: TGTGCCAGCAGCCAAGACAGCTACGAGCAGTACTTC
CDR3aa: CASSQDSYEQYF

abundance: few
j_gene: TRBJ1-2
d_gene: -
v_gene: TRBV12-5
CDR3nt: TGTGCTAGTGCCTTTGAAGACTTTAACTATGGCTACACCTTC
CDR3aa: CASAFEDFNYGYTF

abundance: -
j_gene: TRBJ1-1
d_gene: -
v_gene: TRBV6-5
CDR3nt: TGTGCCAGCAGCACTCGGGTTGGGGACACTGAAGCTTTCTTT
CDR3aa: CASSTRVGDTEAFF

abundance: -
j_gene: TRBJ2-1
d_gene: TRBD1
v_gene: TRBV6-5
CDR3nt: TGTGCCAGCAGACAGGGGATCCTAGTTGGGAATGAGCAGTTCTTC
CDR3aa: CASRQGILVGNEQFF

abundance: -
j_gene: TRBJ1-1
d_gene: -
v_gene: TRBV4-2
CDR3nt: TGTGCCAGCAGCCAAGATCAGCCGGGTGTCACTGAAGCTTTCTTT
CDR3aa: CASSQDQPGVTEAFF

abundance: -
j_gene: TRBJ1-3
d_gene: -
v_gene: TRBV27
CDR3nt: TGTGCCAGTTCCCCAGGTTACTCTGGAAACACCATATATTTT
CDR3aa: CASSPGYSGNTIYF

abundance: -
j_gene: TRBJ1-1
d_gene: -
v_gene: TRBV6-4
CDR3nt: TGTGCCAGCAGGGCGGAGAGTTACTGGTCTGAAGCTTTCTTT
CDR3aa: CASRAESYWSEAFF

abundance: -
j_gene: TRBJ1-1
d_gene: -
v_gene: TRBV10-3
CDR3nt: TGTGCCATCAGGGGACCCGAGGTGGGCACTGAAGCTTTCTTT
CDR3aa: CAIRGPEVGTEAFF

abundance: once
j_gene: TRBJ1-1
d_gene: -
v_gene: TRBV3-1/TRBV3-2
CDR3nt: TGTGCCAGCAGCCACGGGGGCGCAGACACTGAAGCTTTCTTT
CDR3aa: CASSHGGADTEAFF

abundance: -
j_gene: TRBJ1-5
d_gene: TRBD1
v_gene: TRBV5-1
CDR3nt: TGCGCCAGCAGCTTACAGGGGGCGAAGAATCAGCCCCAGCATTTT
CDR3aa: CASSLQGAKNQPQHF

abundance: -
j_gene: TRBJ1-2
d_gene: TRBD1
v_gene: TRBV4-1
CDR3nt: TGCGCCAGCAGCCAAAGAATGGGACAGAACTATGGCTACACCTTC
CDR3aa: CASSQRMGQNYGYTF

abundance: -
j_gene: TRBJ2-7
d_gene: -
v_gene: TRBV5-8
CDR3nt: TGTGCCAGCAGCTTGGGTCAGAACTACGAGCAGTACTTC
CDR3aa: CASSLGQNYEQYF

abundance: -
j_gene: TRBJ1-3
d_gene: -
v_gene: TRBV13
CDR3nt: TGTGCCAGCAGCTTAGGCCCGGGAACTTCTTCTGGAAACACCATATATTTT
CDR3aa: CASSLGPGTSSGNTIYF